The subject of this entry is one T cell receptor (beta chain). In the study's own analysis: Cell counts per sample came from amplifying reference gene primers. Profiling relied on immunoSEQ multiplex PCR, and the TCRdb table lists in-frame clones only, not all of them. From that table come the V and J calls and clone size; the DNA was used to work out D and trimming. The sample includes about 190,000 clones, 80% to 90% of them seen just once. This entry comes from a study of blood T cell repertoires in COVID-19. Study-wide background: The United States, Italy and Spain were the sources of the acute and convalescent COVID-19 samples. The analysed material was cDNA or gDNA that came from T cells, B-cell-depleted T cells, or PBMCs.

Seattle participants joined during active infection and were tracked over time. There are 13 residues in the CDR3. Per germline, CDR1 SGHDT and CDR2 YYEEEE. Trimming took 5 bases from V and 2 from J; bases not matched to a gene: 3. The sequence was obtained from a woman between 65 and 79 years old with COVID-19, enrolled during active disease. The V call is TRBV5-6, the J call TRBJ2-7; 8 bases are a match to TRBD1. The sequenced sample consisted of peripheral blood. This chain's CDR3 is CASRGQATYEQYF. CDR3 in DNA: TGTGCCAGCAGGGGACAGGCAACCTACGAGCAGTACTTC.